The next 19 T cell receptor beta chains were all read from a single sample in a study of Ad26.COV2.S vaccination and SARS-CoV-2 variants (dated by TCRdb to the early 2020s). Libraries came from the immunoSEQ multiplex PCR assay. Drawn from immuneACCESS, this table holds only the in-frame rearrangements with V and J called that TCRdb kept. Clones are partly lost; checked studies trace under half to an unresolved V gene and leave the rest unexplained. Counted in this sample were roughly 400,000 clones; roughly 88% of them appeared once. The top ten clones comprise about 4.5% of the sample. The label giving this sample's treatment or condition can be read as: roughly 20 received Ad26.COV2.S at low or high dose, single or two shots; 5 received placebo; per-sample allocation not given. For vaccine and placebo recipients, repertoires were sequenced using samples collected on day 63 after the first injection.

This material consisted of peripheral blood, taken in a trial of Ad26.COV2.S vaccine versus placebo. The origin of the receptors is a person aged 18-65 years who received the Ad26.COV2.S COVID-19 vaccine or a placebo.

The rearrangement links TRBV5-1 to TRBJ2-3; the match to TRBD1 covers 10 bases. Germline CDR1 reads SGHRS; CDR2 reads YFSETQ. V lost 2 bases, J lost 1 base, and 4 bases stayed unmatched. The length of the CDR3 is 16 residues. The CDR3 here is CASSLSGTGGTDTQYF. In DNA, the CDR3 is TGCGCCAGCAGCTTATCCGGGACAGGGGGCACAGATACGCAGTATTTT. Full variable domain (outside the CDR3, taken from reference TRBV5-1 and TRBJ2-3): KAGVTQTPRYLIKTRGQQVTLSCSPISGHRSVSWYQQTPGQGLQFLFEYFSETQRNKGNFPGRFSGRQFSNSRSEMNVSTLELGDSALYLCASSLSGTGGTDTQYFGPGTRLTVL.

The chain couples TRBV7-6 to TRBJ1-2, with TRBD1 matching 7 bases. This CDR3 spans 17 amino acids. The germline gives CDR1 SGHVS, CDR2 FNYEAQ. Germline trimming cut 11 bases from V and 8 bases from J; bases unmatched to any gene: 26. CDR3 coding DNA: TGTGCCTCCCGACCCCGCAGGATACTAACAGGGGTGAGGGGCTACACCTTC. Translating gives CASRPRRILTGVRGYTF.

The V and J genes are TRBV7-8 and TRBJ1-2; D not resolved. CDR1 is SGHVS and CDR2 is FQNEAQ in the germline V gene. CDR3 length: 16 amino acids. Trimming stripped 3 bases from V and 0 bases from J, with 14 bases between. The CDR3 coding sequence is TGTGCCAGCAGCTTGTGGATTAGCGACCCTAACTATGGCTACACCTTC. Encoded protein: CASSLWISDPNYGYTF.

The rearrangement links TRBV11-2 to TRBJ2-5; TRBD2 matches 10 bases. This CDR3 spans 19 amino acids. J lost 7 bases, V lost 5 bases, and 22 bases had no gene match. Per the germline V gene, CDR1 is SGHAT and CDR2 is FQNNGV. Here the CDR3 reads CASSHPPLLAGPEFGTQYF. The CDR3, as DNA: TGTGCCAGCAGCCACCCCCCCCTACTAGCGGGGCCTGAGTTTGGGACCCAGTACTTC.

V gene TRBV6-2 or TRBV6-3 combines with J gene TRBJ2-5; no clear D. With 5 bases removed from V and 5 bases from J, the gap between germline ends came to 18 bases. The CDR3 is 15 amino acids. Germline V gene sequence: CDR1 MNHEY, CDR2 SVGEGT. This chain's CDR3 is CASSRVALSRETQYF. The CDR3 DNA is TGTGCCAGCAGTCGTGTGGCCCTAAGTCGGGAGACCCAGTACTTC.

V is TRBV30 and J is TRBJ2-3, with D maybe TRBD2 (5 bases). Deletions cut 6 bases from V and 0 bases from J, with 13 bases between. Germline CDR1 and CDR2: GTSNPN and SVGIG (reference sequence). The CDR3 contains 14 residues. The CDR3 is CACVEGGSTDTQYF. For the CDR3, the DNA is TGTGCCTGCGTCGAGGGCGGTAGCACAGATACGCAGTATTTT.

This chain uses TRBV5-6 with TRBJ2-4; TRBD1 matches at 12 bases. CDR1 and CDR2 from the germline V gene are SGHDT and YYEEEE. The junction had 12 bases not matched to a gene; V was cut back by 4 bases and J by 1 base. The CDR3 sequence is 19 residues long. CDR3: CASSPLGTGGFRAKNIQYF. The CDR3 DNA reads as TGTGCCAGCAGCCCCCTAGGGACAGGGGGCTTTCGGGCCAAAAACATTCAGTACTTC.

The rearrangement uses TRBV2 and TRBJ2-7; D is perhaps TRBD1 (6 bases). The V gene lost 6 bases and the J gene lost 0 bases, with 12 bases spanning the gap. This CDR3 has 14 amino acids. CDR1 is SNHLY, CDR2 FYNNEI, per germline. The CDR3 reads CASRGAAYSYEQYF. CDR3 sequence (DNA): TGTGCCAGCAGGGGGGCGGCCTACTCCTACGAGCAGTACTTC.

This chain connects TRBV5-1 to TRBJ1-3, with D possibly being TRBD1 (5 bases). Germline CDR1 SGHRS, CDR2 YFSETQ. The ends were cut back, 0 bases at V and 4 bases at J, with 11 bases in the middle. The CDR3 totals 15 residues. CDR3: CASSLAGAAGNTIYF. CDR3 DNA: TGCGCCAGCAGCTTGGCCGGGGCAGCCGGAAACACCATATATTTT.

The chain combines TRBV30 with TRBJ2-2, with unresolved D. Germline V gene data show CDR1 as GTSNPN and CDR2 as SVGIG (reference sequence). The CDR3 has 14 amino acids. Trimming pared 4 bases from V and 3 bases from J, leaving 12 bases between. Written as DNA, the CDR3 is TGTGCCTGGAACTCGCTCCACTACACCGGGGAGCTGTTTTTT. It is translated as CAWNSLHYTGELFF.

The chain employs TRBV6-6 and TRBJ2-1; D possibly matches TRBD1 or TRBD2 (7 bases each). The CDR3 is made up of 15 amino acids. V gave up 7 bases and J gave up 7 bases, with 20 bases separating them. The V gene's germline CDR1 is MNHNY and CDR2 SVGAGI (reference sequence). The CDR3 DNA reads TGTGCCAGCACCCACGACGGCAGGGGGGGTAATGAGCAGTTCTTC. As protein: CASTHDGRGGNEQFF.

The chain joins TRBV11-3 to TRBJ2-5; 8 bases agree with TRBD2. Unmatched junction bases numbered 5, after V lost 4 bases and J lost 1 base. The CDR3 length is 15 residues. Per the germline V gene, CDR1 is SGHNT and CDR2 is YENEEA. The CDR3 DNA reads as TGTGCCAGCAGCTCCTCAGCGGGAGTCCAAGAGACCCAGTACTTC. It translates to CASSSSAGVQETQYF.

The chain joins TRBV28 to TRBJ1-1; no clear D. The CDR3 runs to 16 residues. Deletions cut 2 bases from V and 6 bases from J, with 19 bases between. From germline, CDR1 is MDHEN and CDR2 SYDVKM. The CDR3 loop is CASSLRARRGNPEAFF. The CDR3 bases are TGTGCCAGCAGTTTAAGGGCGCGTCGGGGAAACCCTGAAGCTTTCTTT.

This chain links TRBV28 with TRBJ2-5; 9 bases align to TRBD2. The CDR3 contains 15 residues. Per the germline V gene, CDR1 is MDHEN and CDR2 is SYDVKM. V lost 5 bases and J lost 4; bases outside the gene matches: 8. In DNA form, the CDR3 reads TGTGCCAGCAGTGGTAGCGGGAGTAAGGCAGAGACCCAGTACTTC. Protein product: CASSGSGSKAETQYF.

The gene calls are TRBV3-1 (or the pseudogene TRBV3-2) and TRBJ2-1; no firm D call. The CDR3 runs to 14 residues. V lost 0 bases to trimming and J lost 5 bases, with 8 bases between them. Per the germline V gene, CDR1 is LGHDT and CDR2 is YNNKEL (reference sequence). The CDR3 nucleotides read TGTGCCAGCAGCCAAGATTTAGGAAACAATGAGCAGTTCTTC. As protein: CASSQDLGNNEQFF.

This clone has a single count. V usage is TRBV20-1 and J usage is TRBJ2-1; D is tentatively TRBD1 or TRBD2 (5 bases each). Germline V lookup: CDR1 DFQATT, CDR2 SNEGSKA (reference sequence). Trimming took off 3 bases at V and 0 bases at J, with 15 bases between the two ends. The CDR3 is made up of 16 amino acids. As DNA, the CDR3 is TGCAGTGCTAGTCGAACCGGGGCGAGCTCCTACAATGAGCAGTTCTTC. Amino acids: CSASRTGASSYNEQFF.

The rearrangement uses TRBV28 and TRBJ1-6; D is perhaps TRBD1 (6 bases). The CDR3 sequence is 16 residues long. V was clipped by 6 bases and J by 10 bases, with 22 bases between them. Germline values: CDR1 MDHEN, CDR2 SYDVKM. The CDR3 loop reads CASSPPGPGARSPLHF. The CDR3 DNA reads TGTGCCAGCAGCCCTCCCGGGCCAGGGGCCCGCTCACCCCTCCACTTT.

The rearrangement uses TRBV5-4 and TRBJ2-5; 7 bases match TRBD2. CDR1 and CDR2 (germline): SGHNT, YYREEE (reference sequence). Trimming took 0 bases from V and 2 from J; bases not matched to a gene: 4. This CDR3 is built from 15 residues. The CDR3 nucleotides are TGTGCCAGCAGCTTGGTCCGGGGGGTACAAGAGACCCAGTACTTC. It encodes CASSLVRGVQETQYF.

The chain recombines TRBV7-9 with TRBJ2-7; maybe TRBD2 (5 bases). The CDR3 is 13 residues long. The V end lost 6 bases, the J end lost 6 bases, and 15 bases lay between the germline ends. Germline assignment: CDR1 SEHNR and CDR2 FQNEAQ (reference sequence). The DNA of the CDR3 is TGTGCCAGCAGATTGCGGCCTAGCTCCGAGCAGTACTTC. It specifies CASRLRPSSEQYF. The full variable domain, with the rest looked up from reference TRBV7-9 and TRBJ2-7, is DTGVSQNPRHKITKRGQNVTFRCDPISEHNRLYWYRQTLGQGPEFLTYFQNEAQLEKSRLLSDRFSAERPKGSFSTLEIQRTEQGDSAMYLCASRLRPSSEQYFGPGTRLTVT.